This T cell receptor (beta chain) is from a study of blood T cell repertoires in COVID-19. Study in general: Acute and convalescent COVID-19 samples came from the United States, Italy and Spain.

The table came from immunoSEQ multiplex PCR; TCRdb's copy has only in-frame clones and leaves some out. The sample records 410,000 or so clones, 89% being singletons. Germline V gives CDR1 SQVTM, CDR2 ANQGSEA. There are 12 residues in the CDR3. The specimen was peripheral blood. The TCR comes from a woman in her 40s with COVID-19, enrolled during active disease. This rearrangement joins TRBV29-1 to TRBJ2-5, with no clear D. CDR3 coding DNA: TGCACCACTGTAGATTCTTGGGAGACCCAGTACTTC. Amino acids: CTTVDSWETQYF.